These 18 T cell receptor beta chains share one sample of origin, sequenced in a study of CD8 T cells in ankylosing spondylitis. MiXCR, applied by TCRdb to the 5' RACE reads, yields one record per CDR3 protein. Here the sample spans some 700,000 distinct CDR3 sequences, roughly 20% being singletons. The antigens for these receptors are not known. Study-level results: In ankylosing spondylitis blood, a motif of roughly 8 highly homologous TCR beta variants appeared characteristic.

The sample was blood, either unsorted or a sorted T cell fraction (not recorded which). The receptors shown here come from a male donor with ankylosing spondylitis.

This chain uses TRBV5-1 with TRBJ2-1; weak D call: TRBD2 (7 bases). This CDR3 spans 13 amino acids. Trimming cost V 9 bases and J 9 bases, with 19 bases left between them. Germline V lookup: CDR1 SGHRS, CDR2 YFSETQ. CDR3 sequence (DNA): TGCGCCACCTCCCCCGGGGGGCCACGTGAGCAGTTCTTC. It yields the protein CATSPGGPREQFF.

Here the CDR3 DNA reads TGCGCCAGCAGCTTGGCGGCAGGCCGGGTAGAGACCCAGTACTTC. It is translated as CASSLAAGRVETQYF. The V call is TRBV5-1, the J call TRBJ2-5; D is ambiguous. This CDR3 is 15 amino acids long. Trimming stripped 0 bases from V and 4 bases from J, with 13 bases between. CDR1 is SGHRS, CDR2 YFSETQ, per germline.

This clonotype was counted a few times. This rearrangement joins TRBV5-5 to TRBJ1-1; D unresolved. The CDR3 totals 13 residues. CDR1 is SGHKS and CDR2 is YYEKEE in the germline V gene (reference sequence). The V end lost 5 bases, the J end lost 0 bases, and 8 bases lay between the germline ends. CDR3 coding DNA: TGTGCCAGCAGAAACAATATGAACACTGAAGCTTTCTTT. This gives the protein CASRNNMNTEAFF.

The chain joins TRBV7-9 to TRBJ2-7, with D possibly being TRBD2 (7 bases). The V end was cut by 5 bases, the J end by 1 base, with 18 bases between. This CDR3 has 16 amino acids. Germline CDR1 is SEHNR and CDR2 is FQNEAQ (reference sequence). The CDR3 nucleotides read TGTGCCAGCAGCCAGGTGGGGCGGGGGCAATCCTACGAGCAGTACTTC. Amino acids: CASSQVGRGQSYEQYF.

This clonotype was counted between two and nine times. The rearrangement joins TRBV12-3 or TRBV12-4 to TRBJ1-2; D may be TRBD1 (6 bases). CDR3 size: 15 residues. With 5 bases removed from V and 4 bases from J, the gap between germline ends came to 17 bases. In DNA form, the CDR3 reads TGTGCCAGCAGTCCTCCGGGGGCAAGGAGCTATGGCTACACCTTC. The encoded protein is CASSPPGARSYGYTF.

This clonotype turned up a few times. This chain connects TRBV29-1 to TRBJ2-3; TRBD2 aligns across 9 bases. CDR3 size: 15 residues. Per the germline V gene, CDR1 is SQVTM and CDR2 is ANQGSEA. V lost 5 bases and J lost 0; bases outside the gene matches: 6. In DNA form, the CDR3 reads TGCAGCGTTTCCCGACTAGCGGAAAGCACAGATACGCAGTATTTT. This encodes CSVSRLAESTDTQYF.

This rearrangement joins TRBV28 to TRBJ1-1, with D possibly being TRBD1 (5 bases). The length of the CDR3 is 12 residues. Trimming pared 8 bases from V and 4 bases from J, leaving 11 bases between. Per the germline V gene, CDR1 is MDHEN and CDR2 is SYDVKM. CDR3 protein: CASSEGITEAFF. CDR3 nucleotide sequence: TGTGCCAGCTCTGAGGGGATCACTGAAGCTTTCTTT.

The rearrangement joins TRBV12-3 or TRBV12-4 to TRBJ1-5; no firm D call. This CDR3 has 15 residues. V lost 3 bases to trimming and J lost 2 bases, with 11 bases between them. The CDR3 region has the DNA TGTGCCAGCAGTTTGGGGATTAGCGGCAATCAGCCCCAGCATTTT. Its translation: CASSLGISGNQPQHF.

The rearrangement joins TRBV29-1 to TRBJ1-1, with D perhaps matching TRBD1 (6 bases). CDR1 and CDR2 from the germline V gene are SQVTM and ANQGSEA. V was clipped by 5 bases and J by 10 bases, with 14 bases between them. CDR3 length: 11 residues. The CDR3 DNA follows: TGCAGCGTTCAAATGGACAGACGAGCTTTCTTT. It is translated as CSVQMDRRAFF.

V is TRBV20-1 and J is TRBJ1-3; D is unresolved. The V gene's germline CDR1 is DFQATT and CDR2 SNEGSKA (reference sequence). V was clipped by 4 bases and J by 2 bases, with 9 bases between them. This CDR3 is 13 amino acids long. The CDR3 DNA reads as TGCAGTGCTACTTTTACACCTGGAAACACCATATATTTT. Translated: CSATFTPGNTIYF.

The genes are TRBV29-1 and TRBJ1-1; unclear D gene. CDR1 SQVTM and CDR2 ANQGSEA come from the germline V gene. V gave up 0 bases and J gave up 7 bases, with 12 bases separating them. This CDR3 is built from 13 residues. CDR3: CSVEELSGGEAFF. CDR3 nucleotide sequence: TGCAGCGTTGAAGAACTTTCGGGCGGTGAAGCTTTCTTT.

The V call is TRBV29-1, the J call TRBJ2-7, with D perhaps given as TRBD1 or TRBD2 (5 bases each). Deletions cut 3 bases from V and 0 bases from J, with 12 bases between. The germline CDR1 and CDR2 sequences are SQVTM and ANQGSEA. The CDR3 totals 14 residues. CDR3 protein: CSVDDAGTSYEQYF. The CDR3 nucleotides read TGCAGCGTTGATGACGCCGGGACCTCCTACGAGCAGTACTTC.

The chain uses TRBV30 and TRBJ2-3, with TRBD2 matching 8 bases. Germline V gene sequence: CDR1 GTSNPN, CDR2 SVGIG (reference sequence). The CDR3 is 14 residues long. V was clipped by 0 bases and J by 2 bases; unmatched bases: 1. In nucleotides, the CDR3 is TGTGCCTGGAGTGTACTAGCGGTCACAGATACGCAGTATTTT. Protein sequence: CAWSVLAVTDTQYF.

V usage is TRBV18 and J usage is TRBJ2-1, with TRBD1 matching 9 bases. V lost 3 bases and J lost 3; bases outside the gene matches: 6. Germline CDR1 is KGHSH and CDR2 is LQKENI. The CDR3 totals 16 residues. The CDR3 coding sequence is TGTGCCAGCTCACCTCCAGGGACAGGGTTCTACAATGAGCAGTTCTTC. It specifies CASSPPGTGFYNEQFF.

J is TRBJ2-7 and V is TRBV18; D gene ambiguous. Per the germline V gene, CDR1 is KGHSH and CDR2 is LQKENI. CDR3 size: 13 residues. Trimming pared 4 bases from V and 2 bases from J, leaving 9 bases between. CDR3 in amino acids: CASSLGIAYEQYF. The CDR3 DNA reads TGTGCCAGCTCACTTGGCATCGCCTACGAGCAGTACTTC.

This clonotype showed up just a few times. The rearrangement uses TRBV20-1 and TRBJ2-7; D may be TRBD1 (6 bases). Germline CDR1 and CDR2: DFQATT and SNEGSKA (reference sequence). The CDR3 contains 13 residues. The V and J ends lost 4 bases and 2 bases respectively, with 12 bases between them. DNA for the CDR3: TGCAGTGCTATGAGGACAGCCACCTACGAGCAGTACTTC. Translation gives CSAMRTATYEQYF.

This clonotype was found a few times. This chain uses TRBV20-1 with TRBJ2-1; D not certain. Between the trimmed V and J ends, which lost 5 bases and 8 bases, there was a span of 25 bases. Germline lookup yields CDR1 DFQATT and CDR2 SNEGSKA (reference sequence). The CDR3 consists of 16 residues. CDR3 residues: CSAALSYHFTPDEQFF. The CDR3 nucleotides are TGCAGTGCTGCCCTGAGTTACCATTTTACCCCGGATGAGCAGTTCTTC.

The V and J genes are TRBV9 and TRBJ1-2, with no clear D. Germline CDR1 and CDR2: SGDLS and YYNGEE. With 3 bases removed from V and 3 bases from J, the gap between germline ends came to 15 bases. The CDR3 runs 15 residues. CDR3 nucleotide sequence: TGTGCCAGCAGCGAAGGCCACCCGAGAGACTATGGCTACACCTTC. Its translation: CASSEGHPRDYGYTF. Variable domain in full (rest from reference TRBV9 and TRBJ1-2): DSGVTQTPKHLITATGQRVTLRCSPRSGDLSVYWYQQSLDQGLQFLIQYYNGEERAKGNILERFSAQQFPDLHSELNLSSLELGDSALYFCASSEGHPRDYGYTFGSGTRLTVV.